Sequencing of this T cell receptor (beta chain) was carried out in a study of CD8+ T cells in alopecia areata. As the sequencing template, cDNA was produced by extracting RNA and reverse transcribing it. The protocol was immunoSEQ multiplex PCR, while the TCRdb copy is restricted to in-frame clones and leaves out a portion. The sample holds approximately 99,000 clones, approximately 63% seen once. Germline V gene data show CDR1 as SQVTM and CDR2 as ANQGSEA. V shed 3 bases and J 5 bases; nucleotides not matched to a gene: 14. The CDR3 is made up of 16 amino acids. Sequences were obtained from CD8+ T cells sorted from blood. The source is a human donor in good health. V is TRBV29-1 and J is TRBJ1-1, with 8 bases aligning to TRBD1. CDR3 sequence (DNA): TGCAGCGTTGATGGGGCCAGTGGACAGGGACGAACTGAAGCTTTCTTT. The encoded protein is CSVDGASGQGRTEAFF.